One and the same sample provided the 5 T cell receptor beta chains below, sequenced in a study of blood T cell repertoires in COVID-19. The method was immunoSEQ multiplex PCR; TCRdb's version includes in-frame clones alone and lacks a portion of them. The sample consists of 35,000 to 45,000 clones, roughly 84% of them appearing once. Material for sequencing was peripheral blood. The receptors originated from a human donor in a cohort sampled during active COVID-19.

The chain is built from TRBV30 and TRBJ2-3; 9 bases are a match to TRBD2. The CDR3 consists of 14 residues. Germline loops: CDR1 GTSNPN, CDR2 SVGIG (reference sequence). The V gene end was trimmed by 4 bases and the J gene end by 2 bases; junction bases not matched to a gene: 4. The CDR3 is CAWTPGLATDTQYF. CDR3 DNA sequence: TGTGCCTGGACCCCGGGACTAGCCACAGATACGCAGTATTTT.

This clone is judged medium-sized. This chain uses TRBV5-1 with TRBJ1-5, with a tentative D call TRBD1 (5 bases). The germline V gene has CDR1 SGHRS and CDR2 YFSETQ. Trimming left V 1 base short and J 3 bases short, with 11 bases between. The CDR3 has 15 residues. CDR3 region: CASSLLGRVNQPQHF. As DNA, the CDR3 is TGCGCCAGCAGCTTGTTGGGCAGGGTCAATCAGCCCCAGCATTTT.

V usage is TRBV7-2 and J usage is TRBJ1-5; D gene uncertain. The CDR3 contains 15 residues. Trimming removed 1 base from V and 3 bases from J, with 10 bases in between. From germline, CDR1 is SGHTA and CDR2 FQGNSA. The CDR3 reads CASSLDVAYNQPQHF. The CDR3 bases are TGTGCCAGCAGCTTAGATGTAGCCTACAATCAGCCCCAGCATTTT.

As DNA, the CDR3 is TGCAGCGTTGAGGTTCAGGGTGGAGCTTTCTTT. Translating gives CSVEVQGGAFF. V usage is TRBV29-1 and J usage is TRBJ1-1; D is perhaps TRBD1 (5 bases). Germline lookup yields CDR1 SQVTM and CDR2 ANQGSEA. This CDR3 has 11 amino acids. Trimming removed 3 bases at V and 10 bases at J, with 12 bases between.

The rearrangement links TRBV5-4 to TRBJ2-2, with TRBD1 identical over 9 bases. Germline V lookup: CDR1 SGHNT, CDR2 YYREEE (reference sequence). V dropped 0 bases and J dropped 5; count of bases not matched to a gene: 2. The CDR3 covers 15 residues. In DNA form, the CDR3 reads TGTGCCAGCAGCTTGGTACAGGGGGCGACCGGGGAGCTGTTTTTT. This sequence encodes CASSLVQGATGELFF.